There are a few counts of the clone carrying this T cell receptor (beta chain). As yet, its antigen is unknown. Sample barcodes and UMIs were carried by the TCR alpha and TCR beta cDNA libraries that 5'RACE generated with constant-segment primers. TCRdb independently ran MiXCR on the 5' RACE reads; one entry per CDR3 protein. The sample records 90,000 to 120,000 distinct CDR3 sequences, around 10% being singletons. This entry belongs to a study of T-cell memory formation after mild COVID-19. Study-level points and caveats: Whereas later expanders leaned CD4+, clones contracting day 15 to 85 showed a balanced CD4/CD8 makeup.

The CDR3 spans 15 residues. The germline V gene encodes CDR1 SGHTA and CDR2 FQGTGA. V trimming: 3 bases; J trimming: 3 bases; junction bases outside the gene matches: 1. The sequenced material came from PBMCs or a T cell subset sorted from them (not recorded which). The chain uses TRBV7-3 and TRBJ2-2, with TRBD2 identical over 10 bases. The source is a man between 18 and 29 years old who had mild COVID-19 (a few samples of this study predate the infection). Cell type and time point are not known. CDR3 sequence (DNA): TGTGCCAGCAGCTTCGGACTAGCGGACACCGGGGAGCTGTTTTTT. It codes for CASSFGLADTGELFF.